The 4 T cell receptor beta chains reported below all come from one sample, sequenced in a study of TIL therapy for anti-PD-1-resistant metastatic lung cancer. This was the immunoSEQ v3 assay. Only in-frame clones appear in the TCRdb table, and some are missing; sequencing was by immunoSEQ multiplex PCR. The table includes about 19,000 clones, 60% to 80% detected once. Time point meaning: pre-treatment sample, taken before nivolumab and TIL therapy. Material: blood, obtained at baseline. The receptor source for this set is a person aged 25-80 years with non-small cell lung cancer.

The chain carries TRBV5-1 and TRBJ2-6, with a weak D call TRBD2 (6 bases). Trimming shortened V by 2 bases and J by 0 bases, and 12 bases separated the two germline ends. CDR1 SGHRS and CDR2 YFSETQ come from the germline V gene. There are 17 residues in the CDR3. The CDR3 reads CASSFGGTDSGANVLTF. For the CDR3, the DNA is TGCGCCAGCAGCTTCGGGGGAACTGACTCTGGGGCCAACGTCCTGACTTTC. The full variable domain, in which reference TRBV5-1 and TRBJ2-6 provide the parts outside the CDR3, is KAGVTQTPRYLIKTRGQQVTLSCSPISGHRSVSWYQQTPGQGLQFLFEYFSETQRNKGNFPGRFSGRQFSNSRSEMNVSTLELGDSALYLCASSFGGTDSGANVLTFGAGSRLTVL.

J is TRBJ1-1 and V is TRBV6-5; TRBD1 is a possible D gene (5 bases). CDR1 is MNHEY, CDR2 SVGAGI, per germline. The CDR3 length is 14 residues. The germline V and J ends were trimmed by 2 bases and 0 bases, with 7 bases remaining between them. DNA of the CDR3: TGTGCCAGCAGTTACGGGGGGATGAACACTGAAGCTTTCTTT. Amino acids: CASSYGGMNTEAFF.

J is TRBJ2-7 and V is TRBV7-6; TRBD2 aligns across 7 bases. V gave up 2 bases and J gave up 1 base; unmatched junction bases: 5. Germline loops: CDR1 SGHVS, CDR2 FNYEAQ. The CDR3 runs 15 residues. CDR3 in amino acids: CASSLRAGVSYEQYF. CDR3 coding DNA: TGTGCCAGCAGCTTAAGGGCGGGAGTGTCCTACGAGCAGTACTTC.

The DNA of the CDR3 is TGTGCCAGCAGCCCACAGACGACAGCGATCCTATCTGGGGCCAACGTCCTGACTTTC. Translated: CASSPQTTAILSGANVLTF. The chain couples TRBV27 to TRBJ2-6; perhaps TRBD1 as D (5 bases). Trimming removed 6 bases from V and 1 base from J, with 22 bases in between. In germline, CDR1 is MNHEY, CDR2 SMNVEV (reference sequence). The CDR3 has 19 residues.